The TCR beta chain described here comes from a study of response to subunit inactivated influenza vaccine. General observations from the study: The authors proposed limited new T cell recruitment per seasonal influenza vaccination.

TCRdb used MiXCR to reprocess the RT-PCR reads, holding one entry per CDR3 protein. This repertoire shows just over 300,000 distinct CDR3 sequences, around 22% found once; its top ten account for 10%. This clonotype was picked up one time. Its antigen is currently unknown. The trim removed 7 bases at V and 6 bases at J, leaving 6 bases unmatched. This CDR3 region has 15 residues. The V gene's germline CDR1 is LNHNV and CDR2 YYDKDF (reference sequence). This sample comprised PBMCs from blood, obtained 21 months after vaccination. This receptor was obtained from a man between 50 and 69 years old who received an inactivated influenza vaccine. The genes are TRBV15 and TRBJ2-2; TRBD2 matches at 12 bases. CDR3 region: CATTPRTSGAGELFF. CDR3 nucleotide sequence: TGTGCCACCACCCCGAGGACTAGCGGGGCCGGGGAGCTGTTTTTT.